The following is a TCR beta chain sequence with its context. A junction end diverges from the germline sequence, so it may reflect a read error. This sample was included in a study of CD8+CD57+ T cells in acquired aplastic anemia. Study overall: Mean yield of DNA from sorted CD4+ and CD8+ cells was approximately 3 ug.

Sequencing was done on patients that had shown CD8+CD57+ cell expansion by flow cytometry. The enrolled patients all had severe acquired aplastic anemia. Genomic DNA provided the template from which TCR beta VDJ and CDR3 profiles were obtained. TCRdb re-called the reads with MiXCR, one entry per CDR3 protein. The data contain approximately 120,000 distinct CDR3 sequences, almost 40% of them seen just once; the ten biggest clones take up roughly 3%. The CDR3 has 13 amino acids. Germline CDR1 DFQATT, CDR2 SNEGSKA (reference sequence). This TCR came from a human donor with aplastic anemia. Input material: sorted CD4+, CD8+, or CD8+CD57+ T cells (not recorded which) from PBMCs. The genes are TRBV20-1 and TRBJ1-5; 7 nucleotides align to TRBD1. The CDR3 region is CSAPGQDNQPRHF. CDR3 sequence (DNA): TGCAGTGCTCCTGGACAGGACAATCAGCCCCGGCATTTT.